This TCR beta chain derives from a study of shared clonotypes between healthy human individuals. Study-wide background: Two female and three male donors aged 18 to 49 were enrolled.

TCRdb's copy holds only in-frame clones and misses some; the assay was immunoSEQ multiplex PCR. The sample shows nearly 750,000 clones, over 55% of them seen only once. Donors were Caucasian adults residing in Nashville, Tennessee, USA. CDR1 is SEHNR and CDR2 is FQNEAQ in the germline V gene (reference sequence). The CDR3 sequence is 15 residues long. V gave up 4 bases and J gave up 0 bases; unmatched junction bases: 4. The source material was memory CD4+ T cells sorted from blood. The sample's subset: CD45RA-negative fraction. This receptor was taken from a woman aged 30 to 39 in good health. The V call is TRBV7-9, the J call TRBJ1-2; 8 bases match TRBD1. CDR3 nucleotides: TGTGCCAGCAGCTATGGACAGGGATCTAACTATGGCTACACCTTC. This sequence encodes CASSYGQGSNYGYTF.